These T cell receptor beta chains were read from a single sample in a study of control samples from healthy donors and cancer patients. Some clones are missing from TCRdb's copy, which holds only in-frame ones; the method was immunoSEQ multiplex PCR. The sample records 55,000 to 80,000 clones, roughly nine tenths being singletons. Material: PBMCs. These TCRs come from a man between 60 and 70 years old with colorectal cancer. Each CDR3 is given with its conserved first and last residue. Each record gives: V gene, clone size, D gene, J gene, CDR3 protein, CDR3 DNA. A D gene is named only where the DNA matches it firmly. Where a row states a size, it is once, few, many or the class of an expanded clone; other rows omit it.

v_gene: TRBV27; abundance: -; d_gene: -; j_gene: TRBJ2-5; CDR3aa: CASSYTGNLETQYF; CDR3nt: TGTGCCAGCAGTTATACCGGGAACCTAGAGACCCAGTACTTC
v_gene: TRBV2; abundance: -; d_gene: -; j_gene: TRBJ1-6; CDR3aa: CASNTPGNSPLHF; CDR3nt: TGTGCCAGCAATACCCCAGGGAACTCACCCCTCCACTTT
v_gene: TRBV30; abundance: -; d_gene: -; j_gene: TRBJ1-6; CDR3aa: CAWSVNNSPLHF; CDR3nt: TGTGCCTGGAGTGTAAATAATTCACCCCTCCACTTT
v_gene: TRBV19; abundance: -; d_gene: TRBD1; j_gene: TRBJ1-1; CDR3aa: CASRITGGVTEAFF; CDR3nt: TGTGCCAGTAGGATAACAGGGGGTGTCACTGAAGCTTTCTTT
v_gene: TRBV6-6; abundance: -; d_gene: TRBD2; j_gene: TRBJ2-1; CDR3aa: CASTRTYSGGVYNEQFF; CDR3nt: TGTGCCAGCACTCGGACCTATAGCGGGGGGGTGTACAATGAGCAGTTCTTC
v_gene: TRBV2; abundance: -; d_gene: TRBD1; j_gene: TRBJ2-1; CDR3aa: CASSEKTGDNEQFF; CDR3nt: TGTGCCAGCAGTGAAAAGACAGGGGACAATGAGCAGTTCTTC
v_gene: TRBV2; abundance: -; d_gene: TRBD1; j_gene: TRBJ2-3; CDR3aa: CASRARQGSTDTQYF; CDR3nt: TGTGCCAGCAGAGCCAGACAGGGGAGTACAGATACGCAGTATTTT
v_gene: TRBV7-2; abundance: -; d_gene: TRBD1; j_gene: TRBJ1-6; CDR3aa: CASSYRQGNNSPLHF; CDR3nt: TGTGCCAGCAGCTACAGACAGGGGAATAATTCACCCCTCCACTTT
v_gene: TRBV2; abundance: -; d_gene: TRBD1; j_gene: TRBJ2-3; CDR3aa: CASNPNHRGRTDTQYF; CDR3nt: TGTGCCAGCAACCCTAACCACAGGGGGCGGACAGATACGCAGTATTTT
v_gene: TRBV11-1; abundance: -; d_gene: -; j_gene: TRBJ1-2; CDR3aa: CASSQDGLYGYTF; CDR3nt: TGTGCCAGCTCACAGGACGGACTCTATGGCTACACCTTC
v_gene: TRBV9; abundance: -; d_gene: TRBD2; j_gene: TRBJ2-1; CDR3aa: CASSASSSGKRGVSNEQFF; CDR3nt: TGTGCCAGCAGCGCAAGCTCCTCCGGGAAGCGGGGGGTATCAAATGAGCAGTTCTTC
v_gene: TRBV19; abundance: -; d_gene: -; j_gene: TRBJ1-2; CDR3aa: CASSIKRGVAYGYTF; CDR3nt: TGTGCCAGTAGTATAAAGAGGGGGGTAGCCTATGGCTACACCTTC
v_gene: TRBV6-5; abundance: -; d_gene: TRBD1; j_gene: TRBJ2-2; CDR3aa: CASSSHRGNTGELFF; CDR3nt: TGTGCCAGCAGTTCGCACAGGGGGAACACCGGGGAGCTGTTTTTT
v_gene: TRBV30; abundance: -; d_gene: -; j_gene: TRBJ2-3; CDR3aa: CAWSVPQQNTDTQYF; CDR3nt: TGTGCCTGGAGTGTACCCCAACAGAACACAGATACGCAGTATTTT
v_gene: TRBV2; abundance: -; d_gene: -; j_gene: TRBJ1-2; CDR3aa: CASRPRGFLSSGYTF; CDR3nt: TGTGCCAGCAGGCCAAGGGGGTTTTTATCGAGTGGCTACACCTTC
v_gene: TRBV4-1; abundance: -; d_gene: -; j_gene: TRBJ1-2; CDR3aa: CASSQVYSLNYGYTF; CDR3nt: TGCGCCAGCAGCCAAGTTTACAGCCTAAACTATGGCTACACCTTC
v_gene: TRBV29-1; abundance: -; d_gene: -; j_gene: TRBJ2-7; CDR3aa: CSVDLAGHYEQYF; CDR3nt: TGCAGCGTTGATCTTGCAGGCCACTACGAGCAGTACTTC
v_gene: TRBV7-6; abundance: -; d_gene: -; j_gene: TRBJ1-4; CDR3aa: CASSPHGSAAGGEKLFF; CDR3nt: TGTGCCAGCAGTCCCCATGGATCAGCCGCCGGCGGTGAAAAACTGTTTTTT
v_gene: TRBV7-2; abundance: -; d_gene: -; j_gene: TRBJ2-3; CDR3aa: CASSPERGYTQYF; CDR3nt: TGTGCCAGCAGCCCCGAGAGGGGGTATACGCAGTATTTT
v_gene: TRBV3-1/TRBV3-2; abundance: -; d_gene: -; j_gene: TRBJ1-1; CDR3aa: CASSQGQALNTEAFF; CDR3nt: TGTGCCAGCAGCCAAGGGCAGGCTCTGAACACTGAAGCTTTCTTT
v_gene: TRBV4-1; abundance: -; d_gene: -; j_gene: TRBJ2-7; CDR3aa: CASSQGVRTYEQYF; CDR3nt: TGCGCCAGCAGCCAAGGGGTCCGTACCTACGAGCAGTACTTC
v_gene: TRBV28; abundance: -; d_gene: TRBD1; j_gene: TRBJ1-6; CDR3aa: CASSPDREVYNSPLHF; CDR3nt: TGTGCCAGCAGCCCGGACAGGGAGGTCTATAATTCACCCCTCCACTTT
v_gene: TRBV24-1; abundance: once; d_gene: -; j_gene: TRBJ1-5; CDR3aa: CATSLSGKPNQPQHF; CDR3nt: TGTGCCACCAGTCTAAGTGGCAAACCAAATCAGCCCCAGCATTTT